This T cell receptor (beta chain) was recorded in a study of Ad26.COV2.S vaccination and SARS-CoV-2 variants. Measured with immunoSEQ multiplex PCR; TCRdb has only the in-frame clones, and not every one. Of under 150,000 clones listed, around 86% are singletons. Per germline, CDR1 LGHDT and CDR2 YNNKEL (reference sequence). Trimming cost V 0 bases and J 2 bases, with 4 bases left between them. The CDR3 length is 13 residues. The genes are TRBV3-1 (or the pseudogene TRBV3-2) and TRBJ2-5; no clear D gene. This sample comprised peripheral blood, obtained after recovery from COVID-19. The sequence derives from a human donor who had recovered from COVID-19. The CDR3 sequence is CASSQDGQETQYF. The CDR3 nucleotides read TGTGCCAGCAGCCAAGACGGGCAAGAGACCCAGTACTTC.